What follows are 10 T cell receptor beta chains derived from one specimen sequenced in a study of T cell repertoires in cytomegalovirus infection (dated by TCRdb to 2018 to 2020). The treatment or condition label of this sample denotes: in vitro stimulation with specific CMV peptide epitopes to enrich CMV-specific T cells. Sequencing was performed on an Illumina HiSeq 1500. TCRdb reprocessing: public reads trimmed at Q25 with fastp, clones called with MiXCR, in-frame beta chains kept. Entries that share a CDR3 protein sequence are merged under the most common genes and DNA. Across this sample there are 450,000 to 600,000 distinct CDR3 sequences, with roughly a third seen only once. In total, the top ten clones hold roughly a sixth of the sample. Antigens of these TCRs are unknown. This material consisted of cultured PBMCs, taken from culture after CMV antigen stimulation. These TCRs come from a human donor in good health (CMV status not recorded). Some clones in this sample may be carry-over from other donors' samples.

This clonotype was seen more than once but under ten times. The gene calls are TRBV12-3 or TRBV12-4 and TRBJ2-7; D may be TRBD2 (6 bases). With 3 bases removed from V and 0 bases from J, the gap between germline ends came to 12 bases. The CDR3 runs to 15 residues. CDR3 in DNA: TGTGCCAGCAGTTTTGTGGGAGGAAACTCCTACGAGCAGTACTTC. This sequence encodes CASSFVGGNSYEQYF.

This clonotype was detected ten times or more. The chain joins TRBV7-2 to TRBJ2-1; 15 nucleotides line up with TRBD2. V lost 5 bases and J lost 8; bases outside the gene matches: 7. Per germline, CDR1 SGHTA and CDR2 FQGNSA. The CDR3 is 16 amino acids. The CDR3: CASSPQGLAGGHEQFF. CDR3 nucleotides: TGTGCCAGCAGCCCCCAGGGACTAGCGGGAGGCCATGAGCAGTTCTTC.

This chain uses TRBV28 with TRBJ2-3; TRBD2 agrees at 7 bases. The CDR3 covers 14 residues. CDR1 and CDR2 from the germline V gene are MDHEN and SYDVKM. V shed 3 bases and J 5 bases; nucleotides not matched to a gene: 5. The CDR3 sequence is CASSFAGAGDTQYF. Written as DNA, the CDR3 is TGTGCCAGCAGTTTCGCGGGAGCCGGAGATACGCAGTATTTT.

The gene calls are TRBV6-5 and TRBJ2-1; D remains unclear. The CDR3 runs to 15 residues. Looked up from germline, CDR1 is MNHEY and CDR2 is SVGAGI. Trimming left V 6 bases short and J 1 base short, with 13 bases between. DNA of the CDR3: TGTGCCAGCAGCGTACTACTCCAATCCTACAATGAGCAGTTCTTC. Translated, it gives CASSVLLQSYNEQFF.

A few counts support this clonotype. The chain has TRBV5-4 and TRBJ1-6; possible D gene TRBD1, 5 bases. The length of the CDR3 is 14 residues. Trimming removed 4 bases at V and 10 bases at J, with 15 bases between. Germline CDR1 and CDR2: SGHNT and YYREEE (reference sequence). The CDR3 protein is CASSVPGDGSPLHF. The CDR3 DNA reads TGTGCCAGCAGCGTTCCGGGGGATGGGTCACCCCTCCACTTT.

This clonotype has a count of ten or more. This rearrangement joins TRBV7-2 to TRBJ2-7, with TRBD2 matching over 8 bases. The germline gives CDR1 SGHTA, CDR2 FQGNSA. The CDR3 covers 15 residues. Trimming at V came to 0 bases and at J to 4 bases, leaving 5 bases not matched to a gene. The CDR3: CASSLAPGLEYEQYF. The CDR3 DNA reads TGTGCCAGCAGCTTAGCGCCGGGACTAGAATACGAGCAGTACTTC.

The J gene is TRBJ2-7, the V gene TRBV11-2; no clear D gene. V lost 0 bases, J lost 2 bases, and 17 bases lay in between. CDR3 length equals 17 residues. The germline V gene encodes CDR1 SGHAT and CDR2 FQNNGV. The chain's CDR3 is CASSLDKDQKIPYEQYV. The CDR3 coding sequence is TGTGCCAGCAGCTTAGATAAGGACCAGAAAATACCCTACGAGCAGTACGTC.

The gene calls are TRBV12-3 or TRBV12-4 and TRBJ2-1; 7 bases align to TRBD2. The CDR3 loop spans 16 amino acids. With 5 bases clipped from V and 8 bases from J, the junction kept 15 bases outside the gene matches. CDR3 DNA sequence: TGTGCCAGCAGTGAGAAGAGCGGGGCCCCCCCCGATGAGCAGTTCTTC. Translating it yields CASSEKSGAPPDEQFF.

This clonotype was seen a handful of times. This CDR3 is CASSPIVTSTDTQYF. DNA of the CDR3: TGTGCCAGCTCACCAATCGTGACTAGCACAGATACGCAGTATTTT. The rearrangement links TRBV18 to TRBJ2-3; D remains ambiguous. Trimming removed 2 bases from V and 0 bases from J, with 9 bases in between. The germline gives CDR1 KGHSH, CDR2 LQKENI. The CDR3 is made up of 15 amino acids. The full variable domain, its missing parts supplied by reference TRBV18 and TRBJ2-3, is NAGVMQNPRHLVRRRGQEARLRCSPMKGHSHVYWYRQLPEEGLKFMVYLQKENIIDESGMPKERFSAEFPKEGPSILRIQQVVRGDSAAYFCASSPIVTSTDTQYFGPGTRLTVL.

The chain joins TRBV27 to TRBJ1-1; D is uncertain. Germline V gene sequence: CDR1 MNHEY, CDR2 SMNVEV (reference sequence). This CDR3 region has 13 residues. The V end was cut by 2 bases, the J end by 5 bases, with 9 bases between. CDR3 in amino acids: CASSLIGETEAFF. The DNA of the CDR3 is TGTGCCAGCAGTTTAATAGGTGAGACTGAAGCTTTCTTT.